This T cell receptor beta chain was identified during a study of cytomegalovirus exposure and HLA in healthy donors. Study-level results: Associated with cytomegalovirus, according to the listing, were around 170 TCR beta chains. Confirmation was obtained in vitro that a few CMV-associated chains are specific for CMV antigens. Rarity marked most TCR sequences, yet some public TCRs occurred in many donors.

Only in-frame clones appear in the TCRdb table, and some are missing; sequencing was by immunoSEQ multiplex PCR. The repertoire holds about 170,000 clones, with around nine tenths as singletons. Trimming took 3 bases from V and 5 from J, leaving 20 bases between them. CDR3 length equals 16 residues. Looked up from germline, CDR1 is GTSNPN and CDR2 is SVGIG (reference sequence). As for this clone: Its target is unknown.

This sequence originates from a woman in her 30s in good health and CMV-seronegative. The sequencing input was PBMCs. The V gene is TRBV30, the J gene TRBJ1-5, with TRBD1 as a possible D gene (5 bases). CDR3 sequence (DNA): TGTGCCTGGAGCCGGGGGAGGGCCCGCAGGGATCAGCCCCAGCATTTT. Translating gives CAWSRGRARRDQPQHF.